This is a list of T cell receptor beta chains from one sample in a study of blood T cell repertoires in COVID-19. The table came from immunoSEQ multiplex PCR; TCRdb's copy has only in-frame clones and leaves some out. This table has about 35,000 clones, roughly 85% appearing once. The sequencing sample was made of peripheral blood. These receptors were obtained from a man over 45 with acute or convalescent COVID-19. Both conserved end residues are part of each CDR3. The D gene is left open where the match is weak. The size entry is marked missing in some rows and otherwise reads once, few, many or a size class.

.,.,TRBV19,TRBJ2-6,CASSPHRDSGANVLTF,TGTGCCAGTAGTCCCCACAGGGACTCTGGGGCCAACGTCCTGACTTTC
.,.,TRBV4-2,TRBJ2-2,CASSQERLPNTGELFF,TGTGCCAGCAGCCAAGAACGACTTCCAAACACCGGGGAGCTGTTTTTT
.,few,TRBV19,TRBJ1-2,CASSIEKQASFWGYTF,TGTGCCAGTAGTATAGAGAAACAGGCTTCTTTCTGGGGCTACACCTTC
.,.,TRBV6-5,TRBJ1-4,CAILNRVFEEKLFF,TGTGCCATCTTAAACAGGGTTTTTGAGGAAAAACTGTTTTTT
TRBD1,.,TRBV7-9,TRBJ2-1,CASRPTGTDEQFF,TGTGCCAGCAGACCGACAGGGACCGATGAGCAGTTCTTC
.,.,TRBV1,TRBJ2-7,CTSSLTPRVPTYEQYF,TGCACCAGCAGCCTCACCCCCAGGGTTCCGACCTACGAGCAGTACTTC
TRBD2,.,TRBV9,TRBJ2-3,CASSGAGRVADTQYF,TGTGCCAGCAGCGGGGCCGGGAGGGTTGCAGATACGCAGTATTTT
.,.,TRBV6-5,TRBJ1-5,CASRRQGYSNQPQHF,TGTGCCAGCCGTCGGCAGGGATATAGCAATCAGCCCCAGCATTTT
.,.,TRBV7-9,TRBJ2-1,CASSLGFGTGNEQFF,TGTGCCAGCAGCTTAGGTTTCGGAACGGGAAATGAGCAGTTCTTC
TRBD1,.,TRBV4-1,TRBJ2-1,CASSQDPGQGRNEQFF,TGCGCCAGCAGCCAAGATCCCGGACAGGGTAGGAATGAGCAGTTCTTC
.,once,TRBV19,TRBJ1-6,CASSRTAPNSPLHF,TGTGCCAGTAGTAGGACAGCCCCCAATTCACCCCTCCACTTT
TRBD1,.,TRBV7-8,TRBJ2-3,CASSLVTGAPTDTQYF,TGTGCCAGCAGCTTAGTTACAGGGGCCCCCACAGATACGCAGTATTTT
.,.,TRBV15,TRBJ1-2,CATSRVENSGYTF,TGTGCCACCAGCAGAGTCGAAAACAGCGGCTACACCTTC
.,few,TRBV19,TRBJ1-5,CATSTDPSNQPQHF,TGTGCCACCTCGACAGACCCTAGCAATCAGCCCCAGCATTTT
.,.,TRBV3-1/TRBV3-2,TRBJ2-7,CASSQGIDSSYEQYF,TGTGCCAGCAGCCAAGGCATCGACAGCTCCTACGAGCAGTACTTC
TRBD1,few,TRBV6-1,TRBJ1-6,CASSDGQGESPLHF,TGTGCCAGCAGTGACGGACAGGGTGAATCACCCCTCCACTTT
.,once,TRBV5-1,TRBJ1-1,CASSFDTNTEAFF,TGCGCCAGCAGCTTCGACACTAACACTGAAGCTTTCTTT
.,.,TRBV12-3/TRBV12-4,TRBJ2-2,CASTGQNTGELFF,TGTGCCAGCACTGGACAGAACACCGGGGAGCTGTTTTTT